The rows below give T cell receptor beta chains drawn from one sample of a study of type 1 regulatory T cells. Their target antigens are unknown. MiXCR was run by TCRdb on the reads, yielding one entry per CDR3 protein. The table includes about 67,000 distinct CDR3 sequences, almost 50% detected once. The sequenced sample consisted of cultured non-Tr1 T cells, either the whole culture or a sorted T cell fraction (not recorded which). The receptors shown here come from a human donor in good health. Both conserved end residues are part of each CDR3. A D gene is named only where the DNA matches it firmly. The listing skips clone size in some rows; elsewhere it reads once, few, many or a size class.

size | J | D | V | DNA | CDR3
. | TRBJ2-7 | TRBD2 | TRBV20-1 | TGCAGTGCGGCTTCTAGCGGCTCATCCTACGAGCAGTACTTC | CSAASSGSSYEQYF
once | TRBJ2-3 | TRBD2 | TRBV20-1 | TGCAGTGCTAGAGATAGGCTAGCGGGGAACACAGATACGCAGTATTTT | CSARDRLAGNTDTQYF
. | TRBJ1-2 | . | TRBV12-3/TRBV12-4 | TGTGCCAGCAGTCCGGGACACAACTATGGCTACACCTTC | CASSPGHNYGYTF
. | TRBJ2-4 | TRBD2 | TRBV4-1 | TGCGCCAGCAGCCAAGATGTGGGACTAGCGGGGGGGGATGGCACCAAAAACATTCAGTACTTC | CASSQDVGLAGGDGTKNIQYF
. | TRBJ1-4 | TRBD1 | TRBV27 | TGTGCCAGCAGAAGGACAGGGGTTACCTCGGGAGAAAAACTGTTTTTT | CASRRTGVTSGEKLFF
. | TRBJ1-5 | . | TRBV5-1 | TGCGCCAGCAGGGGCGAGGTAAATCAGCCCCAGCATTTT | CASRGEVNQPQHF
. | TRBJ2-1 | . | TRBV29-1 | TGCAGCGTTGATTGGCTGCACAACAATGAGCAGTTCTTC | CSVDWLHNNEQFF
few | TRBJ1-2 | . | TRBV7-9 | TGTGCCAGCAGGTTCGGGCCAGAATATGGCTACACCTTC | CASRFGPEYGYTF
few | TRBJ1-1 | TRBD1 | TRBV5-1 | TGCGCCAGCAGCCCCCGAGGGGGCTTGGGGAACACTGAAGCTTTCTTT | CASSPRGGLGNTEAFF
few | TRBJ2-7 | . | TRBV27 | TGTGCCAGCAGTCCCCCGGGGGTAACCTACGAGCAGTACTTC | CASSPPGVTYEQYF
. | TRBJ2-1 | . | TRBV3-1 | TGTGCCAGCAGCCAAAGAGATAATGAGCAGTTCTTC | CASSQRDNEQFF
. | TRBJ2-1 | TRBD2 | TRBV24-1 | TGTGCCACCAGTGATTCCCGGACTAGCTACTACAATGAGCAGTTCTTC | CATSDSRTSYYNEQFF
once | TRBJ2-5 | . | TRBV20-1 | TGCAGTGCTAGCAGTATAGGGGGCCAAGAGACCCAGTACTTC | CSASSIGGQETQYF
. | TRBJ2-3 | . | TRBV28 | TGTGCCAGCAGTTCCCCTGTAATTGGGGAGGCAGATACGCAGTATTTT | CASSSPVIGEADTQYF
few | TRBJ1-4 | TRBD1 | TRBV5-1 | TGCGCCAGCAGCCCGGTAACAGGGGGCAGTGAAAAACTGTTTTTT | CASSPVTGGSEKLFF
. | TRBJ2-7 | TRBD1 | TRBV6-2/TRBV6-3 | TGTGCCAGCCGGAGGACAGGGGGAAACTCCTACGAGCAGTACTTC | CASRRTGGNSYEQYF
few | TRBJ2-1 | TRBD2 | TRBV20-1 | TGCAGCGGGGGGGCGAACAATGAGCAGTTCTTC | CSGGANNEQFF
few | TRBJ1-1 | TRBD1 | TRBV5-1 | TGCGCCAGCAGCGGGGACAGGGGGCGCGAAGCTTTCTTT | CASSGDRGREAFF
. | TRBJ2-3 | TRBD1 | TRBV7-2 | TGTGCCAGCACCCGAGACAGGGGTGCAGATACGCAGTATTTT | CASTRDRGADTQYF
. | TRBJ1-5 | . | TRBV15 | TGTGCCACCAGCGACCCTAATCAGCCCCAGCATTTT | CATSDPNQPQHF
few | TRBJ1-3 | . | TRBV2 | TGTGCCAGCAGTCAAAGCCCTAGAGAACCTGGAAACACCATATATTTT | CASSQSPREPGNTIYF
few | TRBJ2-2 | . | TRBV7-2 | TGTGCCAGCAGCTTAGCGGGGGGGCAGACCGGGGAGCTGTTTTTT | CASSLAGGQTGELFF
. | TRBJ2-3 | TRBD2 | TRBV28 | TGTGCCAGCAGGCCCCTGAGGCTAGCGGGGCCCACAGATACGCAGTATTTT | CASRPLRLAGPTDTQYF
. | TRBJ2-1 | . | TRBV20-1 | TGCAGTGCTAGTGGGGGTCTCGGCCGGAGCTCCTACAATGAGCAGTTCTTC | CSASGGLGRSSYNEQFF
few | TRBJ2-3 | TRBD1 | TRBV27 | TGTGCCAGCAGTTTATTTAGGGGGCATACGCAGTATTTT | CASSLFRGHTQYF
medium-sized | TRBJ2-2 | TRBD2 | TRBV20-1 | TGCAGTGCTAGAGATTGGGGTAGCGGGACCGAGGGCACCGGGGAGCTGTTTTTT | CSARDWGSGTEGTGELFF
. | TRBJ1-1 | . | TRBV10-3 | TGTGCCATCAGTGAGTCAGTATGGCCTGAAGCTTTCTTT | CAISESVWPEAFF
. | TRBJ1-1 | . | TRBV21-1 | TGTGCCAGCTTCAGGGAAGGAGAAGAAGCTTTCTTT | CASFREGEEAFF
. | TRBJ2-7 | TRBD1 | TRBV7-9 | TGTGCCAGCAGCTTAGGGGACAGGACAAACTACGAGCAGTACTTC | CASSLGDRTNYEQYF
. | TRBJ1-2 | TRBD1 | TRBV19 | TGTGCCAGTAGTTTGGGGACAGTGAACTATGGCTACACCTTC | CASSLGTVNYGYTF
few | TRBJ1-2 | . | TRBV11-2 | TGTGCCAGCAGCCTGAATGGAGCTAACTATGGCTACACCTTC | CASSLNGANYGYTF
. | TRBJ1-2 | . | TRBV12-3/TRBV12-4 | TGTGCCAGCAGTTCCCGACTCCCTTATGGCTACACCTTC | CASSSRLPYGYTF
medium-sized | TRBJ1-2 | . | TRBV4-1 | TGCGCCAGCAGCCAAGCCGGGGGTTTAAGGATCTATGGCTACACCTTC | CASSQAGGLRIYGYTF
many | TRBJ1-6 | . | TRBV14 | TGTGCCAGCAGCCAATATGACAGGCATTCACCCCTCCACTTT | CASSQYDRHSPLHF
. | TRBJ1-4 | . | TRBV19 | TGTGCCAGTAGTATAGGGAGGGTACGTCGGCGATGGGGTGATAATGAAAAACTGTTTTTT | CASSIGRVRRRWGDNEKLFF
few | TRBJ2-1 | TRBD2 | TRBV3-1 | TGTGCCAGCAGCCGACTAGCGGGGGCTAGAGGGGAGCAGTTCTTC | CASSRLAGARGEQFF
. | TRBJ1-2 | . | TRBV30 | TGTGCCTGGAGTGAAGTAGGGCGGCTTAACACCTTC | CAWSEVGRLNTF
. | TRBJ2-2 | TRBD1 | TRBV7-2 | TGTGCCAGCAGCTTATCCGGGACAGGGATACCCGGGGAGCTGTTTTTT | CASSLSGTGIPGELFF
once | TRBJ2-2 | TRBD1 | TRBV12-3/TRBV12-4 | TGTGCCAGCAGCCCGCGGGGACAGGGTGGCGGGGAGCTGTTTTTT | CASSPRGQGGGELFF
. | TRBJ1-1 | . | TRBV5-5 | TGTGCCAGCAGCCTACAATCCCGGGTGAACACTGAAGCTTTCTTT | CASSLQSRVNTEAFF